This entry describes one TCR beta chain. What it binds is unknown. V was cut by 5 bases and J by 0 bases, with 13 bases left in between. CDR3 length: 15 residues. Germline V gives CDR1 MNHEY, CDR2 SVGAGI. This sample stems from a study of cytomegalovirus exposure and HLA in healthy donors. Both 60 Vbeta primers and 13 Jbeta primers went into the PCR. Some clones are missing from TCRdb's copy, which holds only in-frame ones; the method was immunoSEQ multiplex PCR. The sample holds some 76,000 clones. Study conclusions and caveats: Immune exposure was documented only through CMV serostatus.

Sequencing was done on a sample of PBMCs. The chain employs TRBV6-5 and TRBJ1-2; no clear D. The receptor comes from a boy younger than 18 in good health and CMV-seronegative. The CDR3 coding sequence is TGTGCCAGCAGTCAACAGTTCCAATCTAACTATGGCTACACCTTC. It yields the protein CASSQQFQSNYGYTF.